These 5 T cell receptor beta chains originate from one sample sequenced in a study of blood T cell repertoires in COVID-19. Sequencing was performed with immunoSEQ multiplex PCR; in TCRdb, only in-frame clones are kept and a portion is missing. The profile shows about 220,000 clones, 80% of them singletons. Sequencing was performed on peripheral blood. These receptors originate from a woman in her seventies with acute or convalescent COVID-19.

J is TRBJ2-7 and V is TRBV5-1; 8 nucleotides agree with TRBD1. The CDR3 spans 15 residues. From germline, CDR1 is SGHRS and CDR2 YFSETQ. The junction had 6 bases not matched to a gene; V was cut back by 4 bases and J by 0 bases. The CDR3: CASSPRTGTSYEQYF. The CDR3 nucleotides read TGCGCCAGCAGCCCGAGGACAGGGACCTCCTACGAGCAGTACTTC.

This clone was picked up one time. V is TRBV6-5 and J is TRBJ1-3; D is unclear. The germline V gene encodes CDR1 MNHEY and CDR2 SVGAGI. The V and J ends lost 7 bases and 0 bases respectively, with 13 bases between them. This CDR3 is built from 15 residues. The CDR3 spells CASTYQVSSGNTIYF. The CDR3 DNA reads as TGTGCCAGCACCTACCAGGTCAGCTCTGGAAACACCATATATTTT.

CDR3 amino acids: CASSPRGSTDTQYF. The CDR3 nucleotides are TGTGCCAGCTCACCGCGGGGGTCCACAGATACGCAGTATTTT. V gene TRBV18 combines with J gene TRBJ2-3; 7 nucleotides align to TRBD2. The CDR3 spans 14 residues. Germline-derived CDR1 and CDR2 are KGHSH and LQKENI. V trimming: 3 bases; J trimming: 2 bases; junction bases outside the gene matches: 2.

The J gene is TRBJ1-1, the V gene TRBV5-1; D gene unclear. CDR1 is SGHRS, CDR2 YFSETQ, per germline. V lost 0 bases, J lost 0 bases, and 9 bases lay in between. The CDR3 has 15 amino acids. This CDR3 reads CASSLGQAMNTEAFF. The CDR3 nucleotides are TGCGCCAGCAGCTTGGGACAAGCTATGAACACTGAAGCTTTCTTT.

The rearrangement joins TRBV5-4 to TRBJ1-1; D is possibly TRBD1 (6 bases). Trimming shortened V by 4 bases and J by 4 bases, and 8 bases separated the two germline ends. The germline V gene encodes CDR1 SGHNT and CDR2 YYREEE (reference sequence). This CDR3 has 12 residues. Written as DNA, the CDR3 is TGTGCCAGCAGCGAAGGGGGCACTGAAGCTTTCTTT. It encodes CASSEGGTEAFF.